Listed below are T cell receptor beta chains from one sample, sequenced in a study of shared clonotypes between healthy human individuals. Profiling relied on immunoSEQ multiplex PCR, and the TCRdb table lists in-frame clones only, not all of them. The repertoire holds 600,000 to 750,000 clones, with roughly two thirds as singletons. Sequences were obtained from memory CD4+ T cells sorted from blood. The receptors stem from a woman under 40 in good health. Both conserved end residues are part of each CDR3. D genes are given only for firm matches. Clone size is not always given. Where it is, it says once, few, many or a class for expanded clones.

clone_size,v_call,d_call,j_call,cdr3_aa,cdr3_nt
-,TRBV14,-,TRBJ1-4,CASGGQLNEKLFF,TGTGCCAGCGGCGGACAACTTAATGAAAAACTGTTTTTT
-,TRBV7-2,TRBD1,TRBJ2-7,CASSLGPTGGGDEQYF,TGTGCCAGCAGTCTTGGTCCGACAGGGGGTGGCGACGAGCAGTACTTC
once,TRBV2,-,TRBJ2-3,CASSEALPTDTQYF,TGTGCCAGCAGTGAGGCTCTACCCACAGATACGCAGTATTTT
-,TRBV6-5,TRBD2,TRBJ2-1,CASRGREGRYNEQFF,TGTGCCAGCAGGGGTCGGGAGGGCCGGTACAATGAGCAGTTCTTC
few,TRBV19,TRBD2,TRBJ2-1,CASSIEGLAINEQFF,TGTGCCAGTAGTATAGAGGGACTAGCCATCAATGAGCAGTTCTTC
-,TRBV7-2,-,TRBJ1-5,CASSLSVLGNQPQHF,TGTGCCAGCAGCTTATCGGTCCTAGGCAATCAGCCCCAGCATTTT
-,TRBV5-4,TRBD2,TRBJ2-5,CASEREAEETQYF,TGTGCCAGCGAGCGGGAGGCGGAGGAGACCCAGTACTTC
many,TRBV4-2,TRBD2,TRBJ2-7,CASSHGTGTSLSYEQYF,TGTGCCAGCAGCCACGGAACCGGGACTAGCCTTTCCTACGAGCAGTACTTC
once,TRBV6-1,-,TRBJ2-4,CASSVDRGIQYF,TGTGCCAGCAGTGTCGACCGCGGGATTCAGTACTTC
-,TRBV19,TRBD2,TRBJ2-7,CASSSRTSGSGKYEQYF,TGTGCCAGTAGTTCTCGGACTAGCGGGAGTGGGAAGTACGAGCAGTACTTC
-,TRBV7-3,-,TRBJ2-2,CASSLTGGGMGGELFF,TGTGCCAGCAGCTTAACCGGTGGAGGGATGGGCGGGGAGCTGTTTTTT
few,TRBV5-4,-,TRBJ2-7,CASSPDEGYEQYF,TGTGCCAGCAGCCCCGACGAGGGCTACGAGCAGTACTTC
once,TRBV4-2,-,TRBJ1-1,CASSPSTGLAEAFF,TGTGCCAGCAGCCCCTCCACAGGGCTAGCTGAAGCTTTCTTT
once,TRBV4-1,-,TRBJ2-5,CASSQGGTIGETQYF,TGCGCCAGCAGCCAGGGCGGGACCATCGGGGAGACCCAGTACTTC
-,TRBV6-1,-,TRBJ2-7,CASTEWGQAYEQYF,TGTGCCAGCACCGAATGGGGGCAGGCCTACGAGCAGTACTTC
-,TRBV28,-,TRBJ1-2,CASSTGAGGYTF,TGTGCCAGCAGTACGGGGGCAGGGGGCTACACCTTC
-,TRBV19,-,TRBJ1-2,CASSPPGPINYGYTF,TGTGCCAGTAGTCCCCCGGGACCGATTAACTATGGCTACACCTTC
-,TRBV18,-,TRBJ2-1,CASSPGTVYYEQFF,TGTGCCAGCTCACCAGGAACGGTTTACTATGAGCAGTTCTTC
once,TRBV18,-,TRBJ1-3,CASSRTGVDTIYF,TGTGCCAGCTCACGGACCGGGGTGGACACCATATATTTT
-,TRBV9,TRBD2,TRBJ2-1,CASSVTIQTSGTLTNEQFF,TGTGCCAGCAGCGTAACTATACAGACTAGCGGGACACTCACCAATGAGCAGTTCTTC
-,TRBV27,TRBD2,TRBJ2-7,CASKSPSGSYEQYF,TGTGCCAGCAAGTCTCCTAGCGGGAGTTACGAGCAGTACTTC
-,TRBV4-2,TRBD2,TRBJ2-7,CASSLPGGSGRAAEQYF,TGTGCCAGCAGCTTGCCGGGGGGTAGCGGGAGGGCCGCCGAGCAGTACTTC
-,TRBV30,-,TRBJ1-2,CAWSGTVYGYTF,TGTGCCTGGAGTGGCACGGTCTATGGCTACACCTTC
-,TRBV27,-,TRBJ2-1,CASSPGEGGEQFF,TGTGCCAGCAGCCCGGGGGAGGGGGGTGAGCAGTTCTTC
-,TRBV25-1,TRBD1,TRBJ1-1,CASSEYPKGATEAFF,TGTGCCAGCAGTGAATACCCGAAGGGGGCCACTGAAGCTTTCTTT
-,TRBV4-1,-,TRBJ2-5,CASSLTTLETQYF,TGCGCCAGCAGCCTGACTACATTGGAGACCCAGTACTTC
-,TRBV27,TRBD1,TRBJ2-7,CASKETGYSYEQYF,TGTGCCAGCAAAGAGACAGGGTATTCCTACGAGCAGTACTTC
-,TRBV7-6,TRBD2,TRBJ2-1,CASSLGLSGTSGYNEQFF,TGTGCCAGCAGCTTGGGTCTGTCGGGGACTAGCGGCTACAATGAGCAGTTCTTC
-,TRBV5-1,-,TRBJ2-7,CASSRDFGNEQYF,TGCGCCAGCAGCCGTGACTTCGGCAACGAGCAGTACTTC
-,TRBV2,-,TRBJ2-2,CASSRRAGELFF,TGTGCCAGCAGTCGCAGGGCCGGGGAGCTGTTTTTT
-,TRBV28,-,TRBJ1-1,CASSAAPPKNTEAFF,TGTGCCAGCAGCGCGGCGCCACCTAAGAACACTGAAGCTTTCTTT
-,TRBV7-9,-,TRBJ2-7,CASSRDPTLYEQYF,TGTGCCAGCAGCCGGGACCCTACTTTATACGAGCAGTACTTC
-,TRBV10-1,-,TRBJ2-5,CASSKGAAGETQYF,TGCGCCAGCAGCAAGGGGGCAGCGGGAGAGACCCAGTACTTC
-,TRBV28,-,TRBJ2-3,CASRGGWSTDTQYF,TGTGCCAGCAGGGGGGGATGGAGCACAGATACGCAGTATTTT
-,TRBV7-9,-,TRBJ1-3,CASRRGLGYSGNTIYF,TGTGCCAGCCGACGTGGATTGGGATACTCTGGAAACACCATATATTTT
-,TRBV28,TRBD2,TRBJ2-1,CASSLSGTSRRNEQFF,TGTGCCAGCAGTTTATCAGGGACTAGCCGACGCAATGAGCAGTTCTTC
few,TRBV28,-,TRBJ1-5,CASRGGGLSNQPQHF,TGTGCCAGCAGGGGTGGGGGCTTAAGCAATCAGCCCCAGCATTTT
-,TRBV11-3,-,TRBJ1-5,CASSLRGQPQHF,TGTGCCAGCAGCTTAAGAGGTCAGCCCCAGCATTTT
-,TRBV5-6,-,TRBJ2-7,CASSRDPLYEQYF,TGTGCCAGCAGTAGGGACCCTCTCTACGAGCAGTACTTC
-,TRBV27,-,TRBJ2-3,CASSLRAGSTDTQYF,TGTGCCAGCAGTTTACGGGCGGGAAGCACAGATACGCAGTATTTT
-,TRBV28,-,TRBJ1-1,CASSSTNTEAFF,TGTGCCAGCAGTTCCACGAACACTGAAGCTTTCTTT
-,TRBV6-1,-,TRBJ2-2,CASSESSRTTGELFF,TGTGCCAGCAGTGAATCTAGTAGGACTACCGGGGAGCTGTTTTTT
-,TRBV9,-,TRBJ2-1,CASSVTGMDEQFF,TGTGCCAGCAGCGTAACAGGGATGGATGAGCAGTTCTTC
-,TRBV7-9,-,TRBJ2-6,CASSLTRAGANVLTF,TGTGCCAGCAGCTTAACTAGGGCTGGGGCCAACGTCCTGACTTTC
-,TRBV27,-,TRBJ2-7,CASSASLVGEQYF,TGTGCCAGCAGTGCCTCACTAGTCGGTGAGCAGTACTTC